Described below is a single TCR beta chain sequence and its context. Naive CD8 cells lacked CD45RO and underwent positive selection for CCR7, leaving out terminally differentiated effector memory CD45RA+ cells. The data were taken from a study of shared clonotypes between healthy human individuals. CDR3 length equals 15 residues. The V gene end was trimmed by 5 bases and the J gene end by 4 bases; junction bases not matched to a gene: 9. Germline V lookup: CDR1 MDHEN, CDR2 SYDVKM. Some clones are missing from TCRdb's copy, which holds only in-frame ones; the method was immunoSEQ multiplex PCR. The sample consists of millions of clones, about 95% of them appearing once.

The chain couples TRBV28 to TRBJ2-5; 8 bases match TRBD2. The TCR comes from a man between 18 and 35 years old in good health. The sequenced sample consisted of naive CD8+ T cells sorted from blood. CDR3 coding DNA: TGTGCCAGCAGTCCTGGACTAGCAGGGACAGAGACCCAGTACTTC. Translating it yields CASSPGLAGTETQYF.